This is a list of T cell receptor beta chains from one sample in a study of shared clonotypes between healthy human individuals. Clones were sequenced by immunoSEQ multiplex PCR, and TCRdb holds only the in-frame ones, with some missing. The sample consists of approximately 500,000 clones, around 80% of them appearing once. The source material was PBMCs. These receptors all stem from a woman in her 40s in good health. Some clones in this sample may be carry-over from other donors' samples. Both conserved end residues are part of each CDR3. A D gene is named only where the DNA matches it firmly. Not every row has a clone size; where given, it reads once, few, many or a size class.

V gene: TRBV6-1; J gene: TRBJ2-3; CDR3 length: 18; clone size: few; D gene: -; CDR3 protein: CASSEEQAAGPARDTQYF; CDR3 DNA: TGTGCCAGCAGTGAAGAACAAGCGGCGGGACCGGCGCGCGATACGCAGTATTTT
V gene: TRBV7-2; J gene: TRBJ2-3; CDR3 length: 14; clone size: -; D gene: -; CDR3 protein: CASSPAGPTDTQYF; CDR3 DNA: TGTGCCAGCAGCCCCGCCGGACCTACAGATACGCAGTATTTT
V gene: TRBV19; J gene: TRBJ1-1; CDR3 length: 14; clone size: -; D gene: TRBD1; CDR3 protein: CASSIYSGGGEAFF; CDR3 DNA: TGTGCCAGTAGTATATATTCAGGGGGCGGTGAAGCTTTCTTT
V gene: TRBV2; J gene: TRBJ2-2; CDR3 length: 11; clone size: -; D gene: -; CDR3 protein: CASSTTGELFF; CDR3 DNA: TGTGCCAGCAGCACGACCGGGGAGCTGTTTTTT
V gene: TRBV13; J gene: TRBJ2-7; CDR3 length: 16; clone size: -; D gene: -; CDR3 protein: CASSLVVATGRGRQYF; CDR3 DNA: TGTGCCAGCAGCTTAGTAGTCGCCACCGGTAGAGGACGGCAGTACTTC
V gene: TRBV5-1; J gene: TRBJ2-5; CDR3 length: 13; clone size: many; D gene: -; CDR3 protein: CASSPRSQETQYF; CDR3 DNA: TGCGCCAGCAGCCCGAGAAGCCAAGAGACCCAGTACTTC
V gene: TRBV29-1; J gene: TRBJ2-7; CDR3 length: 13; clone size: -; D gene: TRBD1; CDR3 protein: CSVETGRSYEQYF; CDR3 DNA: TGCAGCGTTGAGACAGGGAGATCCTACGAGCAGTACTTC
V gene: TRBV5-1; J gene: TRBJ1-1; CDR3 length: 16; clone size: -; D gene: TRBD1; CDR3 protein: CASSLATGPGNTEAFF; CDR3 DNA: TGCGCCAGCAGCTTGGCGACAGGGCCCGGGAACACTGAAGCTTTCTTT
V gene: TRBV6-6; J gene: TRBJ2-7; CDR3 length: 14; clone size: -; D gene: -; CDR3 protein: CASSGGEALYEQYF; CDR3 DNA: TGTGCCAGCAGTGGAGGAGAAGCGCTCTACGAGCAGTACTTC
V gene: TRBV11-3; J gene: TRBJ2-1; CDR3 length: 13; clone size: -; D gene: -; CDR3 protein: CASSLSGYNEQFF; CDR3 DNA: TGTGCCAGCAGCTTATCCGGATACAATGAGCAGTTCTTC
V gene: TRBV7-8; J gene: TRBJ2-7; CDR3 length: 13; clone size: -; D gene: -; CDR3 protein: CASSFPGWYEQYF; CDR3 DNA: TGTGCCAGCAGCTTCCCCGGATGGTACGAGCAGTACTTC